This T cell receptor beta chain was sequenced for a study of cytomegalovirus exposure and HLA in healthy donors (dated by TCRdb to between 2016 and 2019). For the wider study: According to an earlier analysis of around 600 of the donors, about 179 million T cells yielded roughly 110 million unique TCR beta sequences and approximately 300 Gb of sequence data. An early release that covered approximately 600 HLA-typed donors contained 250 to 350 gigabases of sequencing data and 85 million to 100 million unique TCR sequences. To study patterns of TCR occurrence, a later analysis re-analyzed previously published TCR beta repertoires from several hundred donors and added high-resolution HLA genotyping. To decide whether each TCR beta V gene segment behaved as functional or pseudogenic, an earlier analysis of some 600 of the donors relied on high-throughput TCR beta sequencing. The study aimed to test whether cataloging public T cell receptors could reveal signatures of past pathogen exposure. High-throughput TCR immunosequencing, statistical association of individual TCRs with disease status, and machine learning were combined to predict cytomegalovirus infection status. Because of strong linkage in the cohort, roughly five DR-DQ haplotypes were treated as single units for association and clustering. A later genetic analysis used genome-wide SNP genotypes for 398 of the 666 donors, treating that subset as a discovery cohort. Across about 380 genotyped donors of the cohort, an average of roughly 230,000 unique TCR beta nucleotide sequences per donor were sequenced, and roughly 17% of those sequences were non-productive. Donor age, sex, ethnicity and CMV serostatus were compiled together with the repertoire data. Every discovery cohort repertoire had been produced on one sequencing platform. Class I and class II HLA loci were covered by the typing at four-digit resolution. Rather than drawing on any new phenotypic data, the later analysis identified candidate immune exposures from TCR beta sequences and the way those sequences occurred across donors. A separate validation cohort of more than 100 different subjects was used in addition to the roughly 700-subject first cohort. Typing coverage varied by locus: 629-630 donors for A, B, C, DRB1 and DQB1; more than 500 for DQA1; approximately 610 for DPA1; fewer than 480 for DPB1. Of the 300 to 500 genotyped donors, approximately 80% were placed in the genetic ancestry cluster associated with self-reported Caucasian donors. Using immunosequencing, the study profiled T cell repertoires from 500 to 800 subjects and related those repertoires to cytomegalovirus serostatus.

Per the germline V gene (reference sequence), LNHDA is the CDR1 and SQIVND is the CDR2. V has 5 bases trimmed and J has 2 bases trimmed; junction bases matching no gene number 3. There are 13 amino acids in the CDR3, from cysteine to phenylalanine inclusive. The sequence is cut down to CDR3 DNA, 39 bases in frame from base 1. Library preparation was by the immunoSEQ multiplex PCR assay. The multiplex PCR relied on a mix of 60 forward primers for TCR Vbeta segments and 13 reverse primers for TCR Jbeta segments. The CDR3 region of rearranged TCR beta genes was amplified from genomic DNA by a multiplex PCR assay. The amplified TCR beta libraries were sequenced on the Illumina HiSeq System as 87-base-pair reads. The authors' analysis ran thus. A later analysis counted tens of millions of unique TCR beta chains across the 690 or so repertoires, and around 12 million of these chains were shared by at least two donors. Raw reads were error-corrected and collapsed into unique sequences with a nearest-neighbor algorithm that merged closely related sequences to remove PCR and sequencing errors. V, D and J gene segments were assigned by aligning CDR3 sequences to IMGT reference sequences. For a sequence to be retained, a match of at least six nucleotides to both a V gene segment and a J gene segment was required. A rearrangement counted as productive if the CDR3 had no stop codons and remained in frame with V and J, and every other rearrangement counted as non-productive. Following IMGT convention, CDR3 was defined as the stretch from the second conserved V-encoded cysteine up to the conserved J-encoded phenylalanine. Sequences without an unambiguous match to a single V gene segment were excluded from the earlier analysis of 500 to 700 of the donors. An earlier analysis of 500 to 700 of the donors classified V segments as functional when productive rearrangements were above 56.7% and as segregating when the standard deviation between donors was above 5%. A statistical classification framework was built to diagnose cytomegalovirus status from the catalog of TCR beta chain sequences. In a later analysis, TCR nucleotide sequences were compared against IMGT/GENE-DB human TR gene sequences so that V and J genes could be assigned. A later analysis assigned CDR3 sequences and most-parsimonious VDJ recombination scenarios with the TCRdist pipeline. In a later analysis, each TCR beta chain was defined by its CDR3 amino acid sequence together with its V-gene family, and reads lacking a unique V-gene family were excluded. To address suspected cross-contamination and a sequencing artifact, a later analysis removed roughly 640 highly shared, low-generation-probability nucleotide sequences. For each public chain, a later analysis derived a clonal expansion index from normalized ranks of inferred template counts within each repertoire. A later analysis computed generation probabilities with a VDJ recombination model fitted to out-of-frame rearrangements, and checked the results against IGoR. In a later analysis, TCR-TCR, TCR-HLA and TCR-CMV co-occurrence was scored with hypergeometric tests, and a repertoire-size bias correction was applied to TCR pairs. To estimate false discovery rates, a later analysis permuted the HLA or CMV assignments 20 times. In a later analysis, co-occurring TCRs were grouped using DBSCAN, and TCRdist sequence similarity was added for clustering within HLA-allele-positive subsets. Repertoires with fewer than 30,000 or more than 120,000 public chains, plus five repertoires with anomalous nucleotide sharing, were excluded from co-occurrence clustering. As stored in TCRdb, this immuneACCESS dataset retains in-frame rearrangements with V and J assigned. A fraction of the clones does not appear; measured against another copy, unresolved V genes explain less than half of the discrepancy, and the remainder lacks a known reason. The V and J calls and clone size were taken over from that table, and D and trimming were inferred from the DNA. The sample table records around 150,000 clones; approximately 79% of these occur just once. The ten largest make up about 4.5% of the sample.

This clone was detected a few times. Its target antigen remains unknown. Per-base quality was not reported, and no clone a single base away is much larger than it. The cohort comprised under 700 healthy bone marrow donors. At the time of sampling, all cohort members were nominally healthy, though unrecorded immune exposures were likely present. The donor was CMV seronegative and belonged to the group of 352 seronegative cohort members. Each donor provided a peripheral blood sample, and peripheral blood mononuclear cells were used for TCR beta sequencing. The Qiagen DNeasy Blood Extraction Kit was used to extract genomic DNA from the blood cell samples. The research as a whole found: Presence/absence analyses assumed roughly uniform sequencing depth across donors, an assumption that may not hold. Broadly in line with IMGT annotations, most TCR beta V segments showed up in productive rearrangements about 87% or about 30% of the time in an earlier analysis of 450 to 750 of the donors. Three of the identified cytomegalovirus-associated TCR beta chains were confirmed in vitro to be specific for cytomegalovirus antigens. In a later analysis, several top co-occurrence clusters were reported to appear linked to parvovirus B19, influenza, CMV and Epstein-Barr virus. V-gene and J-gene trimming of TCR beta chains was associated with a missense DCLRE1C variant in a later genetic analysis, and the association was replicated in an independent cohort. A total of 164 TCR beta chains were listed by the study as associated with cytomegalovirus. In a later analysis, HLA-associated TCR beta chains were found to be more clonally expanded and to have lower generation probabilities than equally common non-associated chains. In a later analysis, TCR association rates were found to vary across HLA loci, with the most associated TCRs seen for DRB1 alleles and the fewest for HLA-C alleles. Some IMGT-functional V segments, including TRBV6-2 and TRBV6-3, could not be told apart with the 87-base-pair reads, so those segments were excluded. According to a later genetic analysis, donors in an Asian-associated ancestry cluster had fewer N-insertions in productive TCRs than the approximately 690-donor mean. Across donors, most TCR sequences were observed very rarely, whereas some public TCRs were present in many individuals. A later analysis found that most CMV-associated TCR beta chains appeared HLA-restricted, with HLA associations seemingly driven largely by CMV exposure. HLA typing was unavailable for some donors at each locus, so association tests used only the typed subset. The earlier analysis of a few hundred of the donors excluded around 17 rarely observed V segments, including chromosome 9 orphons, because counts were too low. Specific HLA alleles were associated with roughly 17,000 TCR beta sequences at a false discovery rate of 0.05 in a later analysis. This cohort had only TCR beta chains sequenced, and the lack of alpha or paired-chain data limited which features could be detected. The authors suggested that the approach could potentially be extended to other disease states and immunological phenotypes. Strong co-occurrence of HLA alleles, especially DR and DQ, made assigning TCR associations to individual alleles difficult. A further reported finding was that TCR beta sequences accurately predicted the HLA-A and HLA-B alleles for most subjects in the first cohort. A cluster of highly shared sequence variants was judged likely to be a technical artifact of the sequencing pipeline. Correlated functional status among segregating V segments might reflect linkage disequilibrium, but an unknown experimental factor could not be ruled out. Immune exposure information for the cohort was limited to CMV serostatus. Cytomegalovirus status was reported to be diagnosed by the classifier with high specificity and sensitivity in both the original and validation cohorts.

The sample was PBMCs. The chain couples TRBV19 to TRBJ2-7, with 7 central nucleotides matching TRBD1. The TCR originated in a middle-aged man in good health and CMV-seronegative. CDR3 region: CASSWGQTYEQYF. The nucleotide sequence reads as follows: TGTGCCAGTAGTTGGGGACAGACCTACGAGCAGTACTTC.